These 25 T cell receptor beta chains share one sample of origin, sequenced in a study of shared clonotypes between healthy human individuals (dated by TCRdb to 2020 to 2022). Library generation was performed with the immunoSEQ multiplex PCR assay. The table comes from immuneACCESS by way of TCRdb, which keeps in-frame sequences with V and J called. Part of the clones is missing from these tables; in studies checked, under half for an unresolved V gene and the rest for unknown reasons. The sample contains about 2.4 million clones, over 85% of them found a single time. Around 0.4% of the sample is in the top ten clones. Sequenced: naive CD4+ T cells from PBMCs. The label giving this sample's cell subset or site can be read as: CD45RA+ positively selected. The receptors come from a man aged 18-30 years in good health. Some clones in this sample may be carry-over from other donors' samples.

The chain couples TRBV30 to TRBJ2-2; 13 bases are shared with TRBD2. J was trimmed by 1 base and V by 4 bases; bases with no gene match: 6. The CDR3 spans 17 residues. Germline CDR1 and CDR2: GTSNPN and SVGIG (reference sequence). The DNA of the CDR3 is TGTGCCTGGATTACTAGCGGGAGGGCCTTGAACACCGGGGAGCTGTTTTTT. This sequence encodes CAWITSGRALNTGELFF. Based on the CDR3 plus reference TRBV30 and TRBJ2-2, the full variable domain is SQTIHQWPATLVQPVGSPLSLECTVEGTSNPNLYWYRQAAGRGLQLLFYSVGIGQISSEVPQNLSASRPQDRQFILSSKKLLLSDSGFYLCAWITSGRALNTGELFFGEGSRLTVL.

This sequence joins TRBV7-2 and TRBJ2-1, with a possible D match to TRBD2 (6 bases). With 4 bases removed from V and 3 bases from J, the gap between germline ends came to 13 bases. This CDR3 has 15 amino acids. From germline, CDR1 is SGHTA and CDR2 FQGNSA. Written as DNA, the CDR3 is TGTGCCAGCAGCTCGGCGGTAGCGGTCTACAATGAGCAGTTCTTC. Its translation is CASSSAVAVYNEQFF.

V and J are TRBV19 and TRBJ2-3; tentatively, D is TRBD2 (7 bases). Germline CDR1 is LNHDA and CDR2 is SQIVND (reference sequence). V lost 0 bases and J lost 5, with 15 bases in between. This CDR3 has 16 amino acids. The CDR3 coding sequence is TGTGCCAGTAGTATAGATCACGGACAGCGGGGAGATACGCAGTATTTT. Protein: CASSIDHGQRGDTQYF.

As for this clone: The same CDR3 also results from other DNA sequences found in this sample. The chain recombines TRBV20-1 with TRBJ2-5; D unclear. CDR1 and CDR2 from the germline V gene are DFQATT and SNEGSKA (reference sequence). With 1 base removed from V and 5 bases from J, the gap between germline ends came to 5 bases. The CDR3 has 11 residues. This CDR3 reads CSARVGETQYF. CDR3 bases: TGCAGTGCTAGAGTTGGCGAGACCCAGTACTTC.

V and J are TRBV6-6 and TRBJ2-3, with D uncertain. The CDR3 sequence is 15 residues long. Germline V lookup: CDR1 MNHNY, CDR2 SVGAGI (reference sequence). Trimming took 2 bases from V and 0 from J, leaving 9 bases between them. CDR3 DNA sequence: TGTGCCAGCAGTTACGAACTTCCTAGCACAGATACGCAGTATTTT. It codes for CASSYELPSTDTQYF.

The chain joins TRBV11-2 to TRBJ2-1; possibly TRBD2 for D (6 bases). This CDR3 has 14 amino acids. Germline loops: CDR1 SGHAT, CDR2 FQNNGV. V lost 4 bases and J lost 3, with 10 bases in between. The chain's CDR3 is CASSSGTHYNEQFF. The CDR3 nucleotides read TGTGCCAGCAGCTCCGGGACTCACTACAATGAGCAGTTCTTC.

The count of this clone is one. J is TRBJ1-4 and V is TRBV5-1; D is perhaps TRBD1 (5 bases). From germline, CDR1 is SGHRS and CDR2 YFSETQ. The CDR3 length is 15 residues. Deletions cut 3 bases from V and 7 bases from J, with 16 bases between. CDR3 nucleotides: TGCGCCAGCAGCTCGGGGCCGCTACCGAGTGAAAAACTGTTTTTT. It encodes CASSSGPLPSEKLFF.

The V gene is TRBV5-1, the J gene TRBJ2-7; the D gene is possibly TRBD1 (6 bases). The CDR3 extends over 13 amino acids. Trimming removed 5 bases at V and 4 bases at J, with 13 bases between. Germline CDR1 is SGHRS and CDR2 is YFSETQ. The CDR3 sequence is CASRKGVIYEQYF. CDR3 DNA: TGCGCCAGCAGGAAGGGGGTTATATACGAGCAGTACTTC.

This clone was observed a single time. The chain is built from TRBV29-1 and TRBJ2-1, with a possible D match to TRBD2 (5 bases). The CDR3 length is 16 residues. Germline V lookup: CDR1 SQVTM, CDR2 ANQGSEA. V was trimmed by 0 bases and J by 1 base, leaving 13 bases between them. CDR3: CSVEDLDGSSYNEQFF. The DNA of the CDR3 is TGCAGCGTTGAAGATCTTGATGGGAGTTCCTACAATGAGCAGTTCTTC.

The chain recombines TRBV18 with TRBJ1-4, with unresolved D. Per the germline V gene, CDR1 is KGHSH and CDR2 is LQKENI. The CDR3 covers 14 residues. V dropped 0 bases and J dropped 5 bases, with 7 bases sitting between them. Here the CDR3 DNA reads TGTGCCAGCTCACCACCCCGCCAAAATGAAAAACTGTTTTTT. It encodes CASSPPRQNEKLFF.

The chain uses TRBV6-1 and TRBJ1-3; D is possibly TRBD1 (5 bases). Trimming pared 1 base from V and 5 bases from J, leaving 9 bases between. The CDR3 loop spans 14 amino acids. The V gene's germline CDR1 is MNHNS and CDR2 SASEGT. CDR3 in DNA: TGTGCCAGCAGTGAAGTACAGGCTAGAAACACCATATATTTT. It yields the protein CASSEVQARNTIYF.

This chain uses TRBV19 with TRBJ1-2, with D tentatively TRBD1 (5 bases). The CDR3 is 15 residues long. V was clipped by 4 bases and J by 0 bases, with 12 bases between them. Germline lookup yields CDR1 LNHDA and CDR2 SQIVND (reference sequence). Written as DNA, the CDR3 is TGTGCCAGTAGTAAATTGGTGACAGCTAACTATGGCTACACCTTC. Residues: CASSKLVTANYGYTF.

This chain connects TRBV18 to TRBJ2-7; TRBD1 might be the D (6 bases). CDR1 is KGHSH, CDR2 LQKENI, per germline. The ends were cut back, 6 bases at V and 0 bases at J, with 12 bases in the middle. This CDR3 spans 14 amino acids. As DNA, the CDR3 is TGTGCCAGCTCGCCGTCAGGGGTCTCCTACGAGCAGTACTTC. It yields the protein CASSPSGVSYEQYF. Variable domain in full (rest from reference TRBV18 and TRBJ2-7): NAGVMQNPRHLVRRRGQEARLRCSPMKGHSHVYWYRQLPEEGLKFMVYLQKENIIDESGMPKERFSAEFPKEGPSILRIQQVVRGDSAAYFCASSPSGVSYEQYFGPGTRLTVT.

On this clone itself: Other DNA sequences of this sample code for an identical CDR3. The chain recombines TRBV6-5 with TRBJ2-7; 8 nucleotides match TRBD2. This CDR3 comprises 13 residues. Germline lookup yields CDR1 MNHEY and CDR2 SVGAGI. Unmatched junction bases numbered 2, after V lost 6 bases and J lost 1 base. DNA of the CDR3: TGTGCCAGCAGGAGACTAGCGTCCTACGAGCAGTACTTC. This sequence encodes CASRRLASYEQYF.

V usage is TRBV28 and J usage is TRBJ1-1; D unclear. Germline V CDR1 and CDR2: MDHEN, SYDVKM. V was clipped by 5 bases and J by 7 bases, with 5 bases between them. This CDR3 spans 10 amino acids. CDR3 loop: CASSGFEAFF. CDR3 coding DNA: TGTGCCAGCAGTGGGTTTGAAGCTTTCTTT.

The V gene is TRBV30, the J gene TRBJ1-5, with 8 bases fitting TRBD1. Germline V gene sequence: CDR1 GTSNPN, CDR2 SVGIG (reference sequence). The CDR3 runs 18 residues. Losses at the gene ends were 0 bases for V and 0 bases for J; bases not matched to a gene: 10. The CDR3 sequence: CAWSVSRGQLYSNQPQHF. Here the CDR3 DNA reads TGTGCCTGGAGTGTATCCAGGGGGCAATTATATAGCAATCAGCCCCAGCATTTT.

For the CDR3, the DNA is TGTGCCAGCAGCTCCCCCCCCGGCACGCAGTATTTT. Translation gives CASSSPPGTQYF. The chain recombines TRBV11-2 with TRBJ2-3; D remains unclear. The ends were cut back, 4 bases at V and 9 bases at J, with 11 bases in the middle. CDR1 is SGHAT, CDR2 FQNNGV, per germline. The CDR3 length is 12 residues.

The gene calls are TRBV9 and TRBJ2-7; D is unresolved. This CDR3 comprises 17 residues. Trimming took off 4 bases at V and 2 bases at J, with 22 bases between the two ends. Germline CDR1 SGDLS, CDR2 YYNGEE. CDR3 residues: CASSSREGWQVPYEQYF. CDR3 DNA sequence: TGTGCCAGCAGCTCAAGGGAAGGGTGGCAAGTCCCCTACGAGCAGTACTTC.

The V gene is TRBV5-4, the J gene TRBJ1-4; D not resolved. The CDR3 is 15 amino acids. CDR1 and CDR2 (germline): SGHNT, YYREEE (reference sequence). V was clipped by 1 base and J by 2 bases, with 9 bases between them. This CDR3 reads CASSLFSGTNEKLFF. The CDR3 DNA is TGTGCCAGCAGCTTGTTTTCTGGGACTAATGAAAAACTGTTTTTT.

The count of this clone is one. The rearrangement joins TRBV7-2 to TRBJ2-3, with D perhaps TRBD1 (6 bases). CDR1 is SGHTA, CDR2 FQGNSA, per germline. The germline V and J ends were trimmed by 5 bases and 1 base, with 10 bases remaining between them. CDR3 length equals 14 residues. CDR3 residues: CASSIQGGTDTQYF. CDR3 coding DNA: TGTGCCAGCAGCATACAGGGAGGCACAGATACGCAGTATTTT.

There are a few counts of this clone. Other nucleotide sequences in the sample specify the same CDR3. This sequence joins TRBV19 and TRBJ2-7; D unclear. V was cut by 1 base and J by 0 bases, with 7 bases left in between. CDR3 length: 14 residues. CDR1 LNHDA and CDR2 SQIVND come from the germline V gene (reference sequence). The CDR3 reads CASSIAGSSYEQYF. CDR3 DNA: TGTGCCAGTAGTATAGCGGGCAGCTCCTACGAGCAGTACTTC.

The DNA of the CDR3 is TGTGCCAGTAGTTCTGTACCCCGGAACACTGAAGCTTTCTTT. It encodes CASSSVPRNTEAFF. The chain is built from TRBV19 and TRBJ1-1; no firm D call. In germline, CDR1 is LNHDA, CDR2 SQIVND (reference sequence). This CDR3 region has 14 residues. Trimming left V 5 bases short and J 1 base short, with 11 bases between.

The chain uses TRBV5-1 and TRBJ1-4; D is uncertain. Trimming pared 4 bases from V and 3 bases from J, leaving 13 bases between. This CDR3 is 15 amino acids long. Per germline, CDR1 SGHRS and CDR2 YFSETQ. This CDR3 reads CASSARTGSNEKLFF. The CDR3 coding sequence is TGCGCCAGCAGCGCCCGGACGGGGTCTAATGAAAAACTGTTTTTT.

The rearrangement joins TRBV5-1 to TRBJ2-2, with D unclear. With 2 bases removed from V and 3 bases from J, the gap between germline ends came to 11 bases. Per germline, CDR1 SGHRS and CDR2 YFSETQ. The CDR3 is 15 amino acids. CDR3 sequence: CASSFVVADTGELFF. DNA for the CDR3: TGCGCCAGCAGCTTCGTAGTAGCCGACACCGGGGAGCTGTTTTTT.

The chain employs TRBV4-2 and TRBJ2-7, with D perhaps given as TRBD1 or TRBD2 (5 bases each). The germline gives CDR1 LGHNA, CDR2 YNFKEQ. Trimming took off 7 bases at V and 1 base at J, with 17 bases between the two ends. CDR3 length: 15 residues. The CDR3 bases are TGTGCCAGCAAACGAGAAGGGGACCCTTCCTACGAGCAGTACTTC. Protein product: CASKREGDPSYEQYF.